This T cell receptor beta chain was sequenced in a study of CD8 T cells in ankylosing spondylitis. General observations from the study: Disease-associated clones were CD8+ and fairly uncommon in peripheral blood. It appeared that ankylosing spondylitis blood was characterized by a TCR beta motif of 8 or 9 highly homologous variants. The study looked at matched synovial fluid samples from ankylosing spondylitis patients. Disease-linked clones were reported to be significantly enriched there.

This clonotype was seen repeatedly, ten times or more. As yet, its antigen is unknown. The germline gives CDR1 SGDLS, CDR2 YYNGEE. The CDR3 contains 15 residues. J gave up 2 bases and V 3 bases, and 2 bases lay outside the gene matches. Libraries of TCR beta came from quantitative 5'-RACE with molecular barcodes. MiXCR, applied by TCRdb to the 5' RACE reads, yields one record per CDR3 protein. The sample includes about 42,000 distinct CDR3 sequences, more than 3% of them seen just once. This chain uses TRBV9 with TRBJ1-5; 10 bases map to TRBD1. The sequencing sample was made of blood, either unsorted or a sorted T cell fraction (not recorded which). The receptor was derived from a female donor with ankylosing spondylitis or in good health (not recorded which). CDR3 amino acids: CASSGQGAGNQPQHF. In nucleotides, the CDR3 is TGTGCCAGCAGCGGACAGGGGGCAGGCAATCAGCCCCAGCATTTT.